The clone carrying this T cell receptor (beta chain) was counted only a few times. The authors' processing: Reference gene primers were amplified, and this amplification served to estimate nucleated cell counts. The method was immunoSEQ multiplex PCR; TCRdb's version includes in-frame clones alone and lacks a portion of them. That table is the source of V, J and clone size, and D and trimming were worked out from the DNA. The repertoire holds about 130,000 clones, with roughly four fifths as singletons. The entry originates in a study of blood T cell repertoires in COVID-19. About the research overall: Acute-phase and convalescent COVID-19 samples originated in the United States, Italy and Spain. T cells, B-cell-depleted T cells, or PBMCs supplied cDNA or gDNA.

The TCR comes from a woman of 80 years or more with acute or convalescent COVID-19. The sequencing sample was made of peripheral blood.

The CDR3 sequence is CASSPLPPDRGVSYGYTF. The CDR3 region has the DNA TGTGCCAGCTCACCCCTACCCCCAGACAGGGGAGTATCCTATGGCTACACCTTC. The J gene is TRBJ1-2, the V gene TRBV18, with 8 bases aligning to TRBD1. This CDR3 is built from 18 residues. From germline, CDR1 is KGHSH and CDR2 LQKENI. The junction had 16 bases not matched to a gene; V was cut back by 3 bases and J by 4 bases.